Below, 22 T cell receptor beta chains from the same sample are listed, as sequenced in a study of early T cells in non-severe SARS-CoV-2 infection. Each CDR3 protein gets one entry after TCRdb re-called the 5' RACE reads with MiXCR. Of more than 60,000 distinct CDR3 sequences listed, over 10% are singletons. Sequencing was carried out using whole blood. The receptor source for this set is an adult who was a healthcare worker with PCR-confirmed SARS-CoV-2 infection or an uninfected control (not recorded which).

This rearrangement joins TRBV5-4 to TRBJ2-5; TRBD1 matches at 11 bases. This CDR3 contains 15 residues. Germline trimming cut 5 bases from V and 2 bases from J; bases unmatched to any gene: 5. Germline CDR1 SGHNT, CDR2 YYREEE (reference sequence). In DNA, the CDR3 is TGTGCCAGCAGGAGGGGACAGGGGGAACAAGAGACCCAGTACTTC. Its protein product is CASRRGQGEQETQYF.

This clonotype was detected only a few times. V usage is TRBV29-1 and J usage is TRBJ2-3, with 12 nucleotides matching TRBD2. The CDR3 runs to 16 residues. Germline lookup yields CDR1 SQVTM and CDR2 ANQGSEA. Trimming took 4 bases from V and 1 from J; bases not matched to a gene: 6. The CDR3 region has the DNA TGCAGCGTTGGTACTAGCGGGGGGATTGGCACAGATACGCAGTATTTT. Protein sequence: CSVGTSGGIGTDTQYF.

The chain carries TRBV27 and TRBJ1-5; D perhaps matches TRBD1 (5 bases). V dropped 5 bases and J dropped 2 bases, with 10 bases sitting between them. The CDR3 length is 14 residues. From germline, CDR1 is MNHEY and CDR2 SMNVEV (reference sequence). For the CDR3, the DNA is TGTGCCAGCAGTCCAGGGACGGGCAATCAGCCCCAGCATTTT. Its translation is CASSPGTGNQPQHF.

V gene TRBV12-3 or TRBV12-4 combines with J gene TRBJ1-2; D call uncertain. Trimming took 6 bases from V and 3 from J, leaving 11 bases between them. The CDR3 runs to 13 residues. The CDR3 sequence: CASSPTTDYGYTF. The DNA of the CDR3 is TGTGCCAGCAGCCCGACAACCGACTATGGCTACACCTTC.

This clonotype was seen many times. The chain employs TRBV18 and TRBJ1-4, with 8 bases that match TRBD1. Trimming at V came to 3 bases and at J to 8 bases, leaving 2 bases not matched to a gene. Germline CDR1 is KGHSH and CDR2 is LQKENI. CDR3 length: 13 residues. CDR3 in DNA: TGTGCCAGCTCACCCCGACAGGGGGAAAAACTGTTTTTT. Residues: CASSPRQGEKLFF.

There are a few counts of this clonotype. The chain links TRBV7-9 to TRBJ1-1; no clear D. Trimming cost V 5 bases and J 0 bases, with 16 bases left between them. CDR1 SEHNR and CDR2 FQNEAQ come from the germline V gene (reference sequence). The CDR3 runs 16 residues. The CDR3 bases are TGTGCCAGCAGCCCAGTTCCCCAAACTATGAACACTGAAGCTTTCTTT. The encoded protein is CASSPVPQTMNTEAFF.

This clonotype turned up a few times. The chain uses TRBV6-1 and TRBJ1-6; tentative D call: TRBD1 (5 bases). The CDR3 runs to 15 residues. V was clipped by 4 bases and J by 6 bases, with 13 bases between them. Germline loops: CDR1 MNHNS, CDR2 SASEGT. CDR3 bases: TGTGCCAGCAGTGCCGGGGACGGGGTTAATTCACCCCTCCACTTT. Translating it yields CASSAGDGVNSPLHF.

This clonotype was found many times. V and J are TRBV7-6 and TRBJ2-2; D is uncertain. CDR3 length equals 14 residues. Germline assignment: CDR1 SGHVS and CDR2 FNYEAQ. The V end was cut by 3 bases, the J end by 2 bases, with 7 bases between. CDR3 region: CASSFTLNTGELFF. The DNA for the CDR3 is TGTGCCAGCAGCTTCACCCTAAACACCGGGGAGCTGTTTTTT.

The V call is TRBV21-1, the J call TRBJ1-2; TRBD1, the table's D call, lacks a check against the DNA. TRBV21-1 is tagged as a pseudogene. The CDR3 is 15 amino acids. In nucleotides, the CDR3 is TGTGCCAGCAGCCGTATACCGGGACAGGAGGCCGGCTACACCTTC. Protein sequence: CASSRIPGQEAGYTF.

The V call is TRBV5-7, the J call TRBJ2-7, with TRBD2 as a possible D gene (5 bases). TRBV5-7 is flagged as an ORF with uncertain function. Deletions cut 0 bases from V and 0 bases from J, with 19 bases between. This CDR3 has 18 residues. CDR3 in DNA: TGTGCCAGCAGCTTGGCCGAGATTGAGTTTAGCGTCTCCTACGAGCAGTACTTC. Protein product: CASSLAEIEFSVSYEQYF.

This sequence joins TRBV29-1 and TRBJ2-3; D is undetermined. The V end was cut by 8 bases, the J end by 3 bases, with 6 bases between. Germline lookup yields CDR1 SQVTM and CDR2 ANQGSEA. CDR3 size: 10 residues. The CDR3 DNA sequence: TGCAGCACCAATACAGATACGCAGTATTTT. It is translated as CSTNTDTQYF.

The rearrangement joins TRBV5-1 to TRBJ2-7, with TRBD1 identical over 11 bases. This CDR3 spans 17 amino acids. In germline, CDR1 is SGHRS, CDR2 YFSETQ. Trimming at V came to 0 bases and at J to 7 bases, leaving 12 bases not matched to a gene. The CDR3 spells CASSLELPDRGLGEQYF. CDR3 in DNA: TGCGCCAGCAGCTTGGAGCTCCCGGACAGGGGGCTCGGTGAGCAGTACTTC.

This clonotype has a handful of counts. The chain employs TRBV29-1 and TRBJ1-2, with 10 bases lining up with TRBD1. J lost 5 bases, V lost 6 bases, and 12 bases had no gene match. The CDR3 totals 15 residues. Per germline, CDR1 SQVTM and CDR2 ANQGSEA. CDR3 sequence (DNA): TGCAGCGTACTTTCCGGGACAGGGGAACAGTATGGCTACACCTTC. Residues: CSVLSGTGEQYGYTF.

The chain joins TRBV11-2 to TRBJ2-1; D call uncertain. Germline assignment: CDR1 SGHAT and CDR2 FQNNGV. Between the trimmed V and J ends, which lost 5 bases and 9 bases, there was a span of 8 bases. The CDR3 contains 11 residues. The CDR3 here is CASSPLLEQFF. CDR3 bases: TGTGCCAGCAGCCCATTACTTGAGCAGTTCTTC.

There are a few counts of this clonotype. The genes are TRBV28 and TRBJ2-2; 14 bases align to TRBD2. Germline values: CDR1 MDHEN, CDR2 SYDVKM. CDR3 length: 16 amino acids. V lost 5 bases to trimming and J lost 8 bases; unmatched junction nucleotides: 7. The CDR3, as DNA: TGTGCCAGCAGTCTCCCGGGACTAGCGGGAGCTGGGGAGCTGTTTTTT. This sequence encodes CASSLPGLAGAGELFF.

The rearrangement uses TRBV28 and TRBJ1-5; D ambiguous. CDR3 length: 12 residues. Germline V lookup: CDR1 MDHEN, CDR2 SYDVKM. Deletions cut 2 bases from V and 4 bases from J, with 3 bases between. In DNA, the CDR3 is TGTGCCAGCAGTTTAAGAAATCAGCCCCAGCATTTT. It specifies CASSLRNQPQHF.

V gene TRBV5-4 combines with J gene TRBJ1-5, with D perhaps matching TRBD1 (5 bases). The CDR3 spans 17 residues. The V gene lost 0 bases and the J gene lost 0 bases, with 13 bases spanning the gap. Germline V gene data show CDR1 as SGHNT and CDR2 as YYREEE (reference sequence). CDR3 nucleotide sequence: TGTGCCAGCAGCTTGGGAGGCCCAGGGTATAGCAATCAGCCCCAGCATTTT. It specifies CASSLGGPGYSNQPQHF.

This clonotype was detected a few times. The V gene is TRBV4-1, the J gene TRBJ2-3, with TRBD2 matching over 7 bases. The CDR3 covers 16 residues. Germline V lookup: CDR1 MGHRA, CDR2 YSYEKL. The junction had 4 bases not matched to a gene; V was cut back by 1 base and J by 0 bases. The CDR3 region has the DNA TGCGCCAGCAGCCAAGCCTGGACTAGAAGCACAGATACGCAGTATTTT. Translation gives CASSQAWTRSTDTQYF.

This clonotype came up a few times. The chain carries TRBV7-6 and TRBJ2-1, with TRBD2 matching 7 bases. The CDR3 runs to 16 residues. The germline gives CDR1 SGHVS, CDR2 FNYEAQ. V lost 5 bases to trimming and J lost 3 bases; unmatched junction nucleotides: 10. Here the CDR3 DNA reads TGTGCCAGCAGCCCCTTAGGGCTAGCGGACTACAATGAGCAGTTCTTC. This gives the protein CASSPLGLADYNEQFF. Looking up the rest from reference TRBV7-6 and TRBJ2-1 gives the full variable domain: GAGVSQSPRYKVTKRGQDVALRCDPISGHVSLYWYRQALGQGPEFLTYFNYEAQQDKSGLPNDRFSAERPEGSISTLTIQRTEQRDSAMYRCASSPLGLADYNEQFFGPGTRLTVL.

This clonotype was detected only a few times. In DNA, the CDR3 is TGTGCCACAGCCGTAGATCAAGAGACCCAGTACTTC. It yields the protein CATAVDQETQYF. The chain carries TRBV7-9 and TRBJ2-5, with D hard to call. Germline V gene sequence: CDR1 SEHNR, CDR2 FQNEAQ (reference sequence). V was cut by 10 bases and J by 2 bases, with 11 bases left in between. There are 12 residues in the CDR3.

In this sample, this clonotype turned up a few times. The CDR3 region is CASSPNEGATEAFF. CDR3 nucleotide sequence: TGTGCCAGCTCACCGAACGAGGGGGCGACTGAAGCTTTCTTT. The chain recombines TRBV18 with TRBJ1-1; the match to TRBD1 covers 7 bases. J lost 5 bases, V lost 3 bases, and 6 bases had no gene match. The germline V gene has CDR1 KGHSH and CDR2 LQKENI. The CDR3 runs 14 residues.

This clonotype was observed many times. The chain employs TRBV12-3 or TRBV12-4 and TRBJ1-3; 8 bases line up with TRBD1. Trimming removed 5 bases from V and 2 bases from J; junction bases left unmatched: 5. This CDR3 spans 15 amino acids. The CDR3 region is CASSQLQGAGNTIYF. The CDR3 coding sequence is TGTGCCAGCAGTCAATTACAGGGGGCTGGAAACACCATATATTTT.